These 28 T cell receptor beta chains share one sample of origin, sequenced in a study of cytomegalovirus exposure and HLA in healthy donors. The study ran its PCR with 60 Vbeta and 13 Jbeta primers. The assay was immunoSEQ multiplex PCR, and TCRdb's table has in-frame clones only and misses some. The sample contains roughly 150,000 clones, about 80% of which appear only once. The specimen sequenced was PBMCs. These receptors were collected from a man younger than 40 in good health and CMV-seronegative.

This chain links TRBV7-2 with TRBJ2-1; 8 positions agree with TRBD2. This CDR3 comprises 16 residues. Germline CDR1 is SGHTA and CDR2 is FQGNSA. Trimming at V came to 5 bases and at J to 7 bases, leaving 13 bases not matched to a gene. The chain's CDR3 is CASSPPEAGVGNEQFF. The CDR3 nucleotides are TGTGCCAGCAGCCCCCCCGAAGCGGGAGTGGGTAATGAGCAGTTCTTC.

This chain joins TRBV5-1 and TRBJ1-5; 7 bases are a match to TRBD1. This CDR3 has 14 residues. V trimming: 4 bases; J trimming: 6 bases; junction bases outside the gene matches: 7. Germline CDR1 and CDR2: SGHRS and YFSETQ. CDR3 DNA: TGCGCCAGCAGCCCCGGACAGGAGGGTCAGCCCCAGCATTTT. Amino acid sequence: CASSPGQEGQPQHF.

The V call is TRBV14, the J call TRBJ1-4; no clear D gene. V lost 4 bases and J 10 bases, leaving 19 bases between the germline ends. Germline V gene lookup returns CDR1 SGHDN and CDR2 FVKESK. The CDR3 consists of 15 residues. The CDR3 coding sequence is TGTGCCAGCAGCCCCCTCTCGGGATTGGTCGGAAAACTGTTTTTT. Amino acids: CASSPLSGLVGKLFF. Together with reference TRBV14 and TRBJ1-4, the CDR3 gives the full variable domain: EAGVTQFPSHSVIEKGQTVTLRCDPISGHDNLYWYRRVMGKEIKFLLHFVKESKQDESGMPNNRFLAERTGGTYSTLKVQPAELEDSGVYFCASSPLSGLVGKLFFGSGTQLSVL.

The chain joins TRBV6-5 to TRBJ1-3, with D perhaps TRBD1 (6 bases). This CDR3 spans 14 amino acids. V dropped 4 bases and J dropped 4 bases, with 11 bases sitting between them. The V gene's germline CDR1 is MNHEY and CDR2 SVGAGI. CDR3: CASSSWDTGNTIYF. CDR3 DNA: TGTGCCAGCAGTTCCTGGGACACAGGAAACACCATATATTTT.

For the CDR3, the DNA is TGTGCCAGCAGCTTGGCTCGGACAGGGTGGGAGACCCAGTACTTC. Protein: CASSLARTGWETQYF. This sequence joins TRBV5-4 and TRBJ2-5; TRBD1 aligns across 8 bases. Germline values: CDR1 SGHNT, CDR2 YYREEE (reference sequence). V trimming: 0 bases; J trimming: 5 bases; junction bases outside the gene matches: 6. CDR3 size: 15 residues.

This clone was detected only once. This rearrangement joins TRBV21-1 to TRBJ2-1; the table assigns TRBD2, which was not confirmed against the DNA. TRBV21-1 is labeled a pseudogene. This CDR3 is built from 19 residues. The CDR3 is CASSLRNRLAGVIENEQFF. Here the CDR3 DNA reads TGTGCCAGCAGCTTACGCAACAGACTAGCGGGAGTTATTGAGAATGAGCAGTTCTTC.

The chain's CDR3 is CASSADVWVSGSGDEQFF. The CDR3 bases are TGTGCCAGCAGCGCCGATGTCTGGGTTAGCGGGAGTGGGGATGAGCAGTTCTTC. The chain has TRBV9 and TRBJ2-1, with 9 bases identical to TRBD2. The CDR3 runs 18 residues. Germline lookup yields CDR1 SGDLS and CDR2 YYNGEE. The J segment lost 8 bases and the V segment lost 3 bases, leaving 18 bases of the junction unmatched.

V and J are TRBV9 and TRBJ1-2; no definite D call. The CDR3 runs 12 residues. Per the germline V gene, CDR1 is SGDLS and CDR2 is YYNGEE. With 4 bases removed from V and 8 bases from J, the gap between germline ends came to 12 bases. CDR3 protein: CASSSGHWGYTF. The CDR3 region has the DNA TGTGCCAGCAGCTCGGGTCATTGGGGCTACACCTTC.

The chain recombines TRBV6-5 with TRBJ1-1; D call uncertain. V was cut by 5 bases and J by 0 bases, with 7 bases left in between. CDR3 length: 13 amino acids. Germline values: CDR1 MNHEY, CDR2 SVGAGI. The CDR3 DNA sequence: TGTGCCAGCAGTGTAGTCATGAACACTGAAGCTTTCTTT. Its protein is CASSVVMNTEAFF.

The V and J genes are TRBV28 and TRBJ2-7; TRBD1 might be the D (5 bases). Germline CDR1 and CDR2: MDHEN and SYDVKM. The germline V and J ends were trimmed by 3 bases and 2 bases, with 11 bases remaining between them. This CDR3 is built from 14 residues. The CDR3 region is CASSLGQSPYEQYF. The CDR3 nucleotides are TGTGCCAGCAGTTTGGGGCAAAGCCCCTACGAGCAGTACTTC.

The CDR3 loop reads CASTPSGLAFYNEQFF. CDR3 bases: TGTGCCAGCACCCCGAGCGGGCTAGCGTTCTACAATGAGCAGTTCTTC. The V and J genes are TRBV9 and TRBJ2-1; TRBD2 is a possible D gene (6 bases). The CDR3 runs to 16 residues. V dropped 6 bases and J dropped 3 bases, with 19 bases sitting between them. CDR1 and CDR2 from the germline V gene are SGDLS and YYNGEE.

This clone has just one count. This rearrangement joins TRBV7-2 to TRBJ1-3; perhaps TRBD1 as D (5 bases). The ends were cut back, 4 bases at V and 2 bases at J, with 15 bases in the middle. The CDR3 loop spans 16 amino acids. CDR1 is SGHTA and CDR2 is FQGNSA in the germline V gene. This chain's CDR3 is CASSSQGTTTGNTIYF. In DNA, the CDR3 is TGTGCCAGCAGCTCGCAGGGCACCACGACTGGAAACACCATATATTTT.

The rearrangement uses TRBV6-4 and TRBJ2-1; 12 positions agree with TRBD2. Germline values: CDR1 MRHNA, CDR2 SNTAGT. The trim removed 0 bases at V and 6 bases at J, leaving 0 bases unmatched. This CDR3 contains 15 residues. This chain's CDR3 is CASSDSLAGGNEQFF. The CDR3 DNA reads TGTGCCAGCAGTGACTCACTAGCGGGAGGCAATGAGCAGTTCTTC.

The chain joins TRBV5-1 to TRBJ2-3; D not certain. CDR3 length: 13 residues. V was pared by 1 base and J by 1 base, with 4 bases between. Germline assignment: CDR1 SGHRS and CDR2 YFSETQ. The CDR3 loop is CASSLIGTDTQYF. The DNA of the CDR3 is TGCGCCAGCAGCTTGATCGGCACAGATACGCAGTATTTT.

This clone came up a few times. The DNA for the CDR3 is TGTGCCTGGAGTGTTGTGGGGGGGTATTCACCCCTCCACTTT. Residues: CAWSVVGGYSPLHF. The genes are TRBV30 and TRBJ1-6, with D tentatively TRBD1 (5 bases). This CDR3 contains 14 residues. Per the germline V gene, CDR1 is GTSNPN and CDR2 is SVGIG (reference sequence). With 0 bases removed from V and 8 bases from J, the gap between germline ends came to 11 bases.

This clone occurred once. The gene calls are TRBV28 and TRBJ1-2, with 8 positions matching TRBD1. The CDR3 has 14 amino acids. The germline CDR1 and CDR2 sequences are MDHEN and SYDVKM. V lost 7 bases, J lost 4 bases, and 8 bases stayed unmatched. In nucleotides, the CDR3 is TGTGCCAGCATTACGACAGGGGATCCCTATGGCTACACCTTC. Its translation is CASITTGDPYGYTF.

The CDR3 nucleotides read TGTGCCAGCAGCCCGCAGGCCCTTCAAGATACGCAGTATTTT. Amino acid sequence: CASSPQALQDTQYF. The chain is built from TRBV7-2 and TRBJ2-3, with D unclear. Between the trimmed V and J ends, which lost 5 bases and 5 bases, there was a span of 14 bases. CDR3 length equals 14 residues. Looked up from germline, CDR1 is SGHTA and CDR2 is FQGNSA.

This chain joins TRBV5-1 and TRBJ2-1, with D unclear. V was clipped by 2 bases and J by 7 bases, with 7 bases between them. Germline loops: CDR1 SGHRS, CDR2 YFSETQ. This CDR3 has 12 amino acids. The CDR3 loop is CASSFGLNEQFF. The CDR3 region has the DNA TGCGCCAGCAGCTTCGGTTTGAATGAGCAGTTCTTC. Looking up the rest from reference TRBV5-1 and TRBJ2-1 gives the full variable domain: KAGVTQTPRYLIKTRGQQVTLSCSPISGHRSVSWYQQTPGQGLQFLFEYFSETQRNKGNFPGRFSGRQFSNSRSEMNVSTLELGDSALYLCASSFGLNEQFFGPGTRLTVL.

The chain employs TRBV4-1 and TRBJ2-5, with 12 bases that match TRBD2. The CDR3 totals 15 residues. Germline CDR1 and CDR2: MGHRA and YSYEKL. V lost 2 bases to trimming and J lost 4 bases; unmatched junction nucleotides: 2. The CDR3: CASSQLGLAGETQYF. CDR3 coding DNA: TGCGCCAGCAGCCAATTGGGACTAGCGGGAGAGACCCAGTACTTC.

The genes are TRBV6-1 and TRBJ2-7; D is perhaps TRBD2 (5 bases). The CDR3 loop spans 14 amino acids. The ends were cut back, 0 bases at V and 4 bases at J, with 10 bases in the middle. Germline V gives CDR1 MNHNS, CDR2 SASEGT. The CDR3, as DNA: TGTGCCAGCAGTGAAGCTCGGGAAACTTACGAGCAGTACTTC. Translation: CASSEARETYEQYF.

This chain uses TRBV28 with TRBJ1-1; D is unresolved. V lost 2 bases to trimming and J lost 7 bases, with 8 bases between them. The germline CDR1 and CDR2 sequences are MDHEN and SYDVKM. This CDR3 has 12 residues. CDR3: CASSLQEGEAFF. The CDR3, as DNA: TGTGCCAGCAGTTTACAGGAAGGTGAAGCTTTCTTT.

The chain is built from TRBV19 and TRBJ2-5; TRBD2 aligns across 10 bases. Germline CDR1 reads LNHDA; CDR2 reads SQIVND (reference sequence). The CDR3 spans 14 residues. After removal of 4 bases from V and 3 bases from J, the junction contained 2 bases not matched to a gene. CDR3 in DNA: TGTGCCAGTAGTAGCCTAGCGGGGGAAGAGACCCAGTACTTC. This encodes CASSSLAGEETQYF.

The chain recombines TRBV18 with TRBJ1-3; D unclear. Germline values: CDR1 KGHSH, CDR2 LQKENI. V was trimmed by 5 bases and J by 7 bases, leaving 15 bases between them. There are 14 residues in the CDR3. DNA of the CDR3: TGTGCCAGCTCATCGGACGTCCGGAGGAACACCATATATTTT. It is translated as CASSSDVRRNTIYF.

This clone was counted a single time. The chain carries TRBV19 and TRBJ2-3; 9 nucleotides agree with TRBD2. From germline, CDR1 is LNHDA and CDR2 SQIVND (reference sequence). The CDR3 is 16 residues long. V was clipped by 5 bases and J by 6 bases; unmatched bases: 12. As DNA, the CDR3 is TGTGCCAGTAGTCCGAGGGGCGCGGGAGGGGCGGATACGCAGTATTTT. Protein product: CASSPRGAGGADTQYF.

In this sample, this clone turned up a few times. The chain is built from TRBV28 and TRBJ2-4; D is possibly TRBD2 (6 bases). The CDR3 is made up of 15 amino acids. Germline lookup yields CDR1 MDHEN and CDR2 SYDVKM. Trimming removed 1 base at V and 2 bases at J, with 9 bases between. The CDR3 DNA reads as TGTGCCAGCAGTTTATACGGGAGTTCCAAAAACATTCAGTACTTC. It is translated as CASSLYGSSKNIQYF.

This clone has just one count. The chain combines TRBV29-1 with TRBJ1-1, with 10 nucleotides matching TRBD1. Trimming cost V 3 bases and J 0 bases; bases outside gene matches: 1. Germline assignment: CDR1 SQVTM and CDR2 ANQGSEA. This CDR3 spans 14 amino acids. The CDR3 DNA sequence: TGCAGCGTTGAGGACAGGGGGTTGAACACTGAAGCTTTCTTT. Translated, it gives CSVEDRGLNTEAFF.

This clone has only a few counts. J is TRBJ1-1 and V is TRBV13; TRBD1 agrees at 7 bases. Per the germline V gene, CDR1 is PRHDT and CDR2 is FYEKMQ (reference sequence). This CDR3 has 13 residues. J lost 5 bases, V lost 6 bases, and 6 bases had no gene match. Here the CDR3 DNA reads TGTGCCAGCAGGGAGGGGGCGAGAACTGAAGCTTTCTTT. Encoded protein: CASREGARTEAFF.

This rearrangement joins TRBV9 to TRBJ1-1; D is possibly TRBD1 (5 bases). This CDR3 contains 15 residues. The germline V gene has CDR1 SGDLS and CDR2 YYNGEE. Trimming left V 4 bases short and J 3 bases short, with 16 bases between. CDR3 sequence (DNA): TGTGCCAGCAGCCAAGAGCAGGGTGGATACACTGAAGCTTTCTTT. Residues: CASSQEQGGYTEAFF.